This T cell receptor beta chain was sequenced during a study of beta chain features in type 1 diabetes (dated by TCRdb to the late 2010s). With respect to the entire study: Mean age, gender distribution, total cell number and subset yield did not differ between patients and healthy donors. In the study, recently diagnosed type 1 diabetes patients and matched healthy donors were compared on the TCRB repertoires of their sorted circulating CD4+ T cell subsets. A total of some 100,000,000 sorted cells were examined across all samples, and a strong correlation was observed between cell number per subset and RNA yield. Regulatory and stem cell-like memory subsets were isolated from only 8 patients and roughly 8 healthy donors, whereas naive and central memory subsets came from all 30 or so donors. Results the study describes overall, beyond this receptor: Only small numbers of individuals were included in the HLA sub-analyses, which left unresolved whether HLA type had any influence on TCRB rearrangement. PCR might favor shorter templates, but patient and control samples were amplified and corrected together, so any skew would affect both groups equally. Type 1 diabetes patients showed a moderate but significant shortening of TCRB CDR3 length in all four CD4+ subsets. Naive, central memory and regulatory TCRB repertoires appeared to be more alike among patients than among healthy donors. Sequencing cDNA rather than genomic DNA could over-represent highly expressing activated cells, although activation and CD3 levels did not differ between groups. Fewer insertions and more nucleotide deletions at VDJ recombination sites were observed in patients with type 1 diabetes, implying thymic rearrangement abnormalities.

A single peripheral blood draw of around 120 mL on average was collected from each donor into heparinised tubes. Naive, central memory, regulatory and stem cell-like memory CD4+ T cells were sorted on a BD FACSAria II using a panel including CD45RO, CCR7, CD25, CD127, CD95 and CD27. All sorted populations exceeded 95% purity. PBMCs were separated immediately by Lymphoprep density gradient centrifugation and were stained directly, without being cultured. Samples were stained and sorted in pairs, with one healthy donor and one patient per experiment, so that batch effects were minimized. The High Capacity cDNA Reverse Transcription Kit was used to reverse transcribe all of the isolated RNA, meaning that expressed TCRB transcripts were what got sequenced. Naive, central memory and regulatory T cell samples underwent deep immunoSEQ sequencing, averaging approximately 3.3 million total reads per sample. After sorted cells were lysed in RLT buffer, RNA was extracted with DNase-treated RNeasy Micro or Mini kits, with the choice depending on cell number. To prevent cross-contamination, every cell subset was processed on its own, while patient and healthy donor samples were processed together. The immunoSEQ multiplex PCR was used to amplify TCRB sequences from cDNA, generating 87-bp fragments that spanned the CDR3 region. Sequencing of the amplicons was done on the Illumina HiSeq platform. The paper's data handling went like this. Synthetic template baselines were used to correct PCR bias computationally, reads within Hamming distance 2 were collapsed together, and singletons that could not be merged were discarded. Reads were aligned to IMGT to assign V, D and J genes, CDR3 length, and insertions or deletions at six rearrangement sites. Within each subset, clonotype counts were normalized to sorted cell number, and only after that were true diversity and Gini coefficients computed with the tcR R package. The overlap coefficient, calculated on TCRB nucleotide sequences, was used to measure repertoire sharing. Out-of-frame TCRB sequences from naive cells were analyzed as a proxy for the pre-selection repertoire. TCRdb carries this immuneACCESS record with in-frame sequences only. Its versions omit some clonotypes, under half of them owing to an unresolved V gene in the studies checked, with the rest unexplained. V and J calls and clone size follow that table, whereas D and trimming were derived from the DNA. Within this sample are 200,000 to 300,000 clones, with roughly 10% of them counted one time only. 0.017% of the sample belongs to the ten largest clones.

As to this clone: Its antigen is currently not known. No much larger clone is present one base from it, and per-base qualities are unavailable.

CDR1 and CDR2 are drawn from the germline V gene (reference sequence): MNHEY, SMNVEV. Spanning cysteine to phenylalanine, the CDR3 consists of 13 amino acids. Of the read, only the CDR3 DNA is kept; its 39 bases are in frame from base 1. Between the V and J ends, shortened by 7 bases and 0 bases respectively, the junction contains 10 bases. Recombination joined TRBV27 with TRBJ2-7; the D region possibly corresponds to TRBD1 (6 bases align). The clonotype originates from a man aged 30 to 39 with type 1 diabetes. Sequencing was performed on naive CD4+ T cells from blood. The cell subset or site label of this sample denotes: true naive CD4+ T cells. The CDR3 region reads CASIQGSSYEQYF. The bases are TGTGCCAGCATACAGGGTAGCTCCTACGAGCAGTACTTC.